In its sample, the clone carrying this TCR beta chain was seen a few times. Its antigen is not known. The data derive from a study of T-cell memory formation after mild COVID-19. Findings and caveats of the study: Later expanders leaned toward CD4+, whereas clones contracting from day 15 to 85 were balanced CD4/CD8. Mainly in CM and EM were contracting CD4+ clones; CD8+ were in EMRA. There were some responding clones in pre-infection memory, which suggested that cross-reactive memory had joined.

It was 5'RACE with constant-segment primers that produced the TCR alpha and TCR beta cDNA libraries, which carried sample barcodes and UMIs. TCRdb fed the 5' RACE reads into MiXCR, producing one record per CDR3 protein. The repertoire consists of around 55,000 distinct CDR3 sequences, with 9.5% occurring once and the leading ten covering 1.2%. This sequence was found in a man between 18 and 29 years old who had mild COVID-19 (a few samples of this study predate the infection). Cell type and time point are not known. Sequencing was carried out using PBMCs or a T cell subset sorted from them (not recorded which).

The CDR3 is CASSTGQGFNIQYF. The DNA for the CDR3 is TGTGCCAGTAGCACAGGGCAGGGTTTCAACATTCAGTACTTC. The rearrangement uses TRBV19 and TRBJ2-4; perhaps TRBD1 as D (6 bases). CDR3 length equals 14 residues. V lost 6 bases and J 7 bases, leaving 16 bases between the germline ends. The germline gives CDR1 LNHDA, CDR2 SQIVND (reference sequence).